A selection of T cell receptor beta chains follows, all from one sample in a study of shared clonotypes between healthy human individuals. The table came from immunoSEQ multiplex PCR; TCRdb's copy has only in-frame clones and leaves some out. The table shows about 680,000 clones, with roughly 94% occurring only once. Input material: naive CD8+ T cells sorted from blood. The receptor set was obtained from a man younger than 45 in good health. Each CDR3 is given with its conserved first and last residue. The D gene is left open where the match is weak. A clone size is listed for some rows: how often the clone was seen (once, few, many), or a class if it is expanded.

clone size: few
D gene: -
J gene: TRBJ2-2
V gene: TRBV7-9
CDR3 protein: CASSLALGRGSGGELFF
CDR3 DNA: TGTGCCAGCAGCTTAGCTCTGGGGAGAGGGTCCGGCGGGGAGCTGTTTTTT

clone size: -
D gene: TRBD2
J gene: TRBJ2-3
V gene: TRBV2
CDR3 protein: CASSWTSEPSTDTQYF
CDR3 DNA: TGTGCCAGCAGTTGGACTAGCGAGCCTAGCACAGATACGCAGTATTTT

clone size: -
D gene: -
J gene: TRBJ2-3
V gene: TRBV6-5
CDR3 protein: CASSSAPGPNTDTQYF
CDR3 DNA: TGTGCCAGCAGTTCCGCACCGGGACCTAACACAGATACGCAGTATTTT

clone size: -
D gene: TRBD1
J gene: TRBJ1-2
V gene: TRBV11-2
CDR3 protein: CASSSGTADGYTF
CDR3 DNA: TGTGCCAGCAGCTCCGGGACAGCTGATGGCTACACCTTC

clone size: -
D gene: -
J gene: TRBJ2-7
V gene: TRBV19
CDR3 protein: CASSTPPSGAARSYEQYF
CDR3 DNA: TGTGCCAGTAGTACCCCGCCGAGTGGTGCGGCTAGGTCCTACGAGCAGTACTTC

clone size: once
D gene: -
J gene: TRBJ2-7
V gene: TRBV7-9
CDR3 protein: CASSLRGSYEQYF
CDR3 DNA: TGTGCCAGCAGCTTAAGGGGTTCCTACGAGCAGTACTTC

clone size: -
D gene: -
J gene: TRBJ2-2
V gene: TRBV5-5
CDR3 protein: CASSLLGAQGELFF
CDR3 DNA: TGTGCCAGCAGCTTGTTAGGGGCGCAGGGGGAGCTGTTTTTT

clone size: -
D gene: -
J gene: TRBJ2-5
V gene: TRBV27
CDR3 protein: CASSNTRGGGGETQYF
CDR3 DNA: TGTGCCAGCAGTAACACTAGGGGGGGAGGAGGAGAGACCCAGTACTTC

clone size: -
D gene: TRBD1
J gene: TRBJ2-7
V gene: TRBV29-1
CDR3 protein: CSVLARDREVYEQYF
CDR3 DNA: TGCAGCGTTCTTGCCCGGGACAGGGAGGTCTACGAGCAGTACTTC

clone size: once
D gene: -
J gene: TRBJ2-1
V gene: TRBV27
CDR3 protein: CASSLSSEAGAYNEQFF
CDR3 DNA: TGTGCCAGCAGTTTATCAAGTGAGGCAGGGGCCTACAATGAGCAGTTCTTC

clone size: -
D gene: -
J gene: TRBJ1-3
V gene: TRBV6-5
CDR3 protein: CASSYGGVGNTIYF
CDR3 DNA: TGTGCCAGCAGTTATGGGGGAGTAGGAAACACCATATATTTT

clone size: -
D gene: -
J gene: TRBJ2-7
V gene: TRBV4-3
CDR3 protein: CASRKGASSYEQYF
CDR3 DNA: TGCGCCAGCAGGAAGGGAGCCTCCTCCTACGAGCAGTACTTC

clone size: few
D gene: -
J gene: TRBJ2-7
V gene: TRBV7-9
CDR3 protein: CASSFVGSYEQYF
CDR3 DNA: TGTGCCAGCAGCTTTGTTGGCAGCTACGAGCAGTACTTC

clone size: -
D gene: TRBD2
J gene: TRBJ2-1
V gene: TRBV10-3
CDR3 protein: CAISDRDYRKSSYNEQFF
CDR3 DNA: TGTGCCATCAGCGACCGGGACTATAGAAAGAGCTCCTACAATGAGCAGTTCTTC

clone size: -
D gene: -
J gene: TRBJ1-1
V gene: TRBV9
CDR3 protein: CASSVGWAGGTEAFF
CDR3 DNA: TGTGCCAGCAGCGTAGGGTGGGCCGGAGGAACTGAAGCTTTCTTT

clone size: -
D gene: -
J gene: TRBJ1-5
V gene: TRBV27
CDR3 protein: CASSLRYSNQPQHF
CDR3 DNA: TGTGCCAGCAGTTTAAGGTATAGCAATCAGCCCCAGCATTTT

clone size: -
D gene: TRBD2
J gene: TRBJ2-7
V gene: TRBV7-8
CDR3 protein: CASRGGDEPEQYF
CDR3 DNA: TGTGCCAGCCGCGGGGGAGACGAACCCGAGCAGTACTTC

clone size: -
D gene: TRBD1
J gene: TRBJ2-2
V gene: TRBV6-5
CDR3 protein: CASSQGGAGELFF
CDR3 DNA: TGTGCCAGCAGCCAAGGGGGCGCCGGGGAGCTGTTTTTT

clone size: -
D gene: -
J gene: TRBJ1-2
V gene: TRBV4-3
CDR3 protein: CASSQEQGQRYGYTF
CDR3 DNA: TGCGCCAGCAGCCAAGAGCAGGGGCAAAGGTATGGCTACACCTTC

clone size: once
D gene: -
J gene: TRBJ2-5
V gene: TRBV5-1
CDR3 protein: CASSLWLATQETQYF
CDR3 DNA: TGCGCCAGCAGCTTATGGCTAGCGACTCAAGAGACCCAGTACTTC

clone size: -
D gene: -
J gene: TRBJ2-7
V gene: TRBV7-2
CDR3 protein: CASSLLSGELYEQYF
CDR3 DNA: TGTGCCAGCAGCTTACTTTCCGGAGAACTCTACGAGCAGTACTTC

clone size: -
D gene: -
J gene: TRBJ2-7
V gene: TRBV4-1
CDR3 protein: CASSQVVGGYEQYF
CDR3 DNA: TGCGCCAGCAGCCAAGTCGTGGGGGGCTACGAGCAGTACTTC

clone size: -
D gene: -
J gene: TRBJ1-5
V gene: TRBV9
CDR3 protein: CASSADTRGFNQPQHF
CDR3 DNA: TGTGCCAGCAGCGCAGATACACGGGGGTTCAATCAGCCCCAGCATTTT

clone size: -
D gene: -
J gene: TRBJ2-2
V gene: TRBV7-9
CDR3 protein: CASSSGQPNTGELFF
CDR3 DNA: TGTGCCAGCAGCTCCGGACAGCCGAACACCGGGGAGCTGTTTTTT

clone size: -
D gene: -
J gene: TRBJ2-7
V gene: TRBV7-9
CDR3 protein: CASSYRFARNPVSYEQYF
CDR3 DNA: TGTGCCAGCAGCTACCGGTTCGCCCGAAATCCCGTCTCCTACGAGCAGTACTTC

clone size: few
D gene: -
J gene: TRBJ1-2
V gene: TRBV27
CDR3 protein: CASSLSGYYGYTF
CDR3 DNA: TGTGCCAGCAGTTTATCCGGATACTATGGCTACACCTTC

clone size: -
D gene: -
J gene: TRBJ2-1
V gene: TRBV7-2
CDR3 protein: CASSLNRGNEQFF
CDR3 DNA: TGTGCCAGCAGCCTCAATCGCGGGAATGAGCAGTTCTTC

clone size: once
D gene: TRBD1
J gene: TRBJ2-7
V gene: TRBV6-5
CDR3 protein: CASSYTPGQGSGEQYF
CDR3 DNA: TGTGCCAGCAGTTACACTCCGGGACAGGGGTCCGGCGAGCAGTACTTC

clone size: -
D gene: TRBD1
J gene: TRBJ2-6
V gene: TRBV7-9
CDR3 protein: CASSRPGTGGSGANVLTF
CDR3 DNA: TGTGCCAGCAGCCGACCCGGGACAGGGGGTTCTGGGGCCAACGTCCTGACTTTC

clone size: -
D gene: TRBD2
J gene: TRBJ2-5
V gene: TRBV5-5
CDR3 protein: CASSTFSGSFETQYF
CDR3 DNA: TGTGCCAGCAGCACGTTTAGCGGGAGCTTCGAGACCCAGTACTTC

clone size: -
D gene: -
J gene: TRBJ2-5
V gene: TRBV6-1
CDR3 protein: CASSEALLAGTGGKTQYF
CDR3 DNA: TGTGCCAGCAGTGAAGCGCTTCTGGCGGGCACTGGTGGAAAGACCCAGTACTTC

clone size: -
D gene: -
J gene: TRBJ2-7
V gene: TRBV18
CDR3 protein: CASSPPVRKQRGSYEQYF
CDR3 DNA: TGTGCCAGCTCACCACCGGTTAGGAAACAACGGGGCTCCTACGAGCAGTACTTC

clone size: -
D gene: -
J gene: TRBJ2-1
V gene: TRBV9
CDR3 protein: CASQGSPNEQFF
CDR3 DNA: TGTGCCAGTCAGGGGTCTCCAAATGAGCAGTTCTTC

clone size: -
D gene: -
J gene: TRBJ2-7
V gene: TRBV2
CDR3 protein: CASKTDYEQYF
CDR3 DNA: TGTGCCAGCAAAACAGACTACGAGCAGTACTTC

clone size: -
D gene: -
J gene: TRBJ2-7
V gene: TRBV9
CDR3 protein: CASSQPDRHYEQYF
CDR3 DNA: TGTGCCAGCAGCCAACCCGACAGACACTACGAGCAGTACTTC

clone size: -
D gene: TRBD2
J gene: TRBJ2-1
V gene: TRBV4-3
CDR3 protein: CASSQEPTSGSSDEQFF
CDR3 DNA: TGCGCCAGCAGCCAAGAACCGACTAGCGGGAGTAGCGATGAGCAGTTCTTC

clone size: -
D gene: TRBD2
J gene: TRBJ2-7
V gene: TRBV6-1
CDR3 protein: CASSEVPGLAGDVQLREQYF
CDR3 DNA: TGTGCCAGCAGTGAAGTTCCGGGACTAGCGGGAGACGTTCAGTTGCGCGAGCAGTACTTC

clone size: -
D gene: -
J gene: TRBJ1-1
V gene: TRBV9
CDR3 protein: CASSDPLAGDTEAFF
CDR3 DNA: TGTGCCAGCAGCGACCCCTTGGCAGGGGACACTGAAGCTTTCTTT

clone size: -
D gene: -
J gene: TRBJ2-1
V gene: TRBV27
CDR3 protein: CASSLRDSYYNEQFF
CDR3 DNA: TGTGCCAGCAGTTTGAGGGACTCCTACTACAATGAGCAGTTCTTC

clone size: few
D gene: -
J gene: TRBJ1-2
V gene: TRBV27
CDR3 protein: CASSYTTGTIYGYTF
CDR3 DNA: TGTGCCAGCAGCTATACCACCGGGACAATCTATGGCTACACCTTC

clone size: -
D gene: TRBD1
J gene: TRBJ2-7
V gene: TRBV27
CDR3 protein: CASSSSRTGSLVGEQYF
CDR3 DNA: TGTGCCAGCAGCTCTTCGCGGACAGGCTCCCTCGTCGGCGAGCAGTACTTC

clone size: once
D gene: -
J gene: TRBJ1-3
V gene: TRBV2
CDR3 protein: CASSEPGSGNTIYF
CDR3 DNA: TGTGCCAGCAGTGAGCCAGGGTCCGGAAACACCATATATTTT

clone size: -
D gene: TRBD2
J gene: TRBJ2-5
V gene: TRBV29-1
CDR3 protein: CSVDFLAGGQETQYF
CDR3 DNA: TGCAGCGTTGATTTTCTAGCGGGAGGCCAGGAGACCCAGTACTTC

clone size: -
D gene: TRBD1
J gene: TRBJ1-5
V gene: TRBV19
CDR3 protein: CASTHSGQGYVNQPQHF
CDR3 DNA: TGTGCCAGTACTCACTCGGGACAGGGGTATGTCAATCAGCCCCAGCATTTT

clone size: -
D gene: -
J gene: TRBJ2-1
V gene: TRBV4-2
CDR3 protein: CASSQDLSSINEQFF
CDR3 DNA: TGTGCCAGCAGCCAAGACCTAAGCTCCATTAATGAGCAGTTCTTC

clone size: -
D gene: -
J gene: TRBJ2-1
V gene: TRBV6-5
CDR3 protein: CASSLHGDEQFF
CDR3 DNA: TGTGCCAGCAGCCTCCATGGGGATGAGCAGTTCTTC

clone size: -
D gene: -
J gene: TRBJ2-2
V gene: TRBV28
CDR3 protein: CASSPWTGELFF
CDR3 DNA: TGTGCCAGCAGCCCTTGGACCGGGGAGCTGTTTTTT

clone size: once
D gene: TRBD1
J gene: TRBJ2-7
V gene: TRBV7-9
CDR3 protein: CASSGRDSSNDEQYF
CDR3 DNA: TGTGCCAGCAGCGGAAGGGACAGTTCCAACGACGAGCAGTACTTC

clone size: -
D gene: -
J gene: TRBJ2-7
V gene: TRBV27
CDR3 protein: CASSLWGQSYEQYF
CDR3 DNA: TGTGCCAGCAGTTTATGGGGACAATCCTACGAGCAGTACTTC

clone size: once
D gene: -
J gene: TRBJ1-2
V gene: TRBV30
CDR3 protein: CAWKDRQSGYGYTF
CDR3 DNA: TGTGCCTGGAAGGACCGACAGTCGGGCTATGGCTACACCTTC

clone size: -
D gene: TRBD2
J gene: TRBJ2-5
V gene: TRBV4-1
CDR3 protein: CASSQVIAGGFYQETQYF
CDR3 DNA: TGCGCCAGCAGCCAAGTAATTGCGGGAGGGTTCTACCAAGAGACCCAGTACTTC

clone size: -
D gene: -
J gene: TRBJ2-7
V gene: TRBV19
CDR3 protein: CASSSGRYYEQYF
CDR3 DNA: TGTGCCAGTAGTAGCGGAAGATACTACGAGCAGTACTTC

clone size: -
D gene: -
J gene: TRBJ2-2
V gene: TRBV6-5
CDR3 protein: CASSPQVIGTGELFF
CDR3 DNA: TGTGCCAGCAGCCCCCAGGTGATCGGCACCGGGGAGCTGTTTTTT

clone size: -
D gene: TRBD2
J gene: TRBJ2-7
V gene: TRBV4-1
CDR3 protein: CASSHVGTSGSYEQYF
CDR3 DNA: TGCGCCAGCAGCCACGTCGGGACTAGCGGATCCTACGAGCAGTACTTC